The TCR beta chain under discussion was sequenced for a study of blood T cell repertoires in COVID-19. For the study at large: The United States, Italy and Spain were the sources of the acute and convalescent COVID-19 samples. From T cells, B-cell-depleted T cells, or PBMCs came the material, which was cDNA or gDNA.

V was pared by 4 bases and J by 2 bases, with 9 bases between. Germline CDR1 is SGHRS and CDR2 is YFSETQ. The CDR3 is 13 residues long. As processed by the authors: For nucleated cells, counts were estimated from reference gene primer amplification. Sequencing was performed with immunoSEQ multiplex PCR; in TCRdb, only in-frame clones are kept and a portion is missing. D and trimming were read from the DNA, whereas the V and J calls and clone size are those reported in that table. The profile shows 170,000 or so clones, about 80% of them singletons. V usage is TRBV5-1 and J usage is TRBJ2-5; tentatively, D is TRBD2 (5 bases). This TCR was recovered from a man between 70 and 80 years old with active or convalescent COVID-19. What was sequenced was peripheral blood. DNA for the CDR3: TGCGCCAGCAGCAGGACTCTTCAAGAGACCCAGTACTTC. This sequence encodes CASSRTLQETQYF.